This record concerns one T cell receptor beta chain sequence. Which antigen it targets is not known. Base qualities are not recorded, but no much larger clone differs from it by a single base. The data originate from a study of T cells in Graves' hyperthyroidism and ophthalmopathy (dated by TCRdb to between 2019 and 2020). Some background on the complete study: Peripheral blood was collected at initial diagnosis, before any treatment. To identify distinguishing TCR V-J signatures, a discovery cohort of 90 to 100 patients was used, comprising 43 with Graves' ophthalmopathy and 55 to 65 with stable Graves' hyperthyroidism. Prospective prediction of ophthalmopathy was tested in an independent validation cohort consisting of some 18 hyperthyroidism patients and approximately 16 patients who later progressed to ophthalmopathy. For training and testing, the roughly 100 patients in the discovery cohort were randomly divided in a 7:3 ratio. In addition, the study compared T-cell repertoires in thyroid tissue and in blood from about 6 Graves' hyperthyroidism patients. Following sampling, methimazole starting at 30 mg daily was given to hyperthyroidism patients, and high-dose intravenous methylprednisolone was given to ophthalmopathy patients. According to the paper, TCR Vbeta CDR3 sequencing was carried out on roughly 130 peripheral blood samples, which came from more than 40 ophthalmopathy, around 74 hyperthyroidism and some 17 progressor patients.

Stable Graves' hyperthyroidism was defined as no progression to ophthalmopathy during 18 months of follow-up. Hyperthyroidism patients were aged 18 to 65 years and newly diagnosed, with disease duration of less than 2 months. Patients with uncontrolled infections, other autoimmune diseases, pregnancy or lactation were excluded. Diagnoses relied on clinical symptoms, serum thyroxine and TRAb, thyroid ultrasound and orbital computed tomography. PBMCs were isolated from more than 9 ml of fresh peripheral blood by Ficoll-Paque density gradient centrifugation. Total RNA was extracted using Trizol reagent, and RNA quality was assessed on an Agilent 2100 Bioanalyzer. Including the terminal cysteine and phenylalanine, the CDR3 comprises 15 residues. Only the CDR3 region is kept as DNA, spanning 45 bases read in frame from base 1. Clipping removes 3 bases from V and 1 base from J, with 6 as the unmatched junction base count. CDR1 LGHNA and CDR2 YNFKEQ are derived from the germline V gene.

Broader findings and caveats from the paper: A 13 V-J signature model separated ophthalmopathy from stable hyperthyroidism, with about 88% sensitivity and 81.08% specificity in cross-validation and 80%/75% in testing. In validation, the model predicted progression to ophthalmopathy a median of approximately 6.6 months before onset, with roughly 68% sensitivity and about 75% specificity. Most expanded thyroid clonotypes (frequency above 0.001) were also detected in blood, a finding suggesting that blood repertoires may reflect thyroid immune responses. No statistical method was used to fix the sample size in advance, and group allocation was not hidden from the investigators.

The TCR beta CDR3 regions were amplified from the RNA transcripts. For the first round of RT-PCR on the TCR CDR3, the HTBI primer set was used together with the Qiagen OneStep RT-PCR kit. Libraries were constructed in a second round of multiplex PCR, after which size selection and purification were performed. Sequencing of the libraries was done on an Illumina HiSeq2000 using paired-end 100 bp reads. Turning to the authors' computational methods: SOAPnuke was used to process the raw data, with reads discarded if the reads contained adapters or uncalled bases, had a mean Phred below 15, or lacked an exact constant-primer or identifier match. High-quality paired reads were merged with COPE v1.2.5, and unique nucleotide sequences were defined as clonotypes. MiTCR v1.1 was used to align clonotypes to the IMGT TRBV, TRBD and TRBJ reference segments. Only V-J combinations with frequency above 0.0001, covering roughly 99% of repertoires, were analysed. The TCS score was defined as the ratio of F50 (clonal expansion) to E x V (chaos), calculated using BLOSUM62-based TCRdist between CDR3 peptides within each V-J. Welch's t-statistics and random forest reduced 500 to 550 V-J features to 10 to 15, which were used in a naive Bayes classifier (R e1071). TCRdb reanalyzed the raw reads on its own, using fastp at Q25 for trimming and MiXCR for clone calling, and kept in-frame beta chains. CDR3 protein sequences are deduplicated, and each keeps its most common genes and DNA. For this entry, the V and J calls and clone size follow TCRdb and not the study's own pipeline. The sample table records about 520,000 distinct CDR3 sequences; less than 25% of these occur just once. The biggest ten clones account for less than 30% of the sample.

The chain links TRBV4-2 with TRBJ2-7; 7 of the junction bases match TRBD1. Sequencing input: blood. The receptor was derived from a man aged 18 to 30 with Graves' hyperthyroidism. At the DNA level, the sequence is TGTGCCAGCAGCCAGCTCGACAGGGAATCCTACGAGCAGTACTTC. Translated, this is CASSQLDRESYEQYF.